The rows below give T cell receptor beta chains drawn from one sample of a study of blood T cell repertoires in COVID-19. The assay was immunoSEQ multiplex PCR, and TCRdb's table has in-frame clones only and misses some. The sample shows about 220,000 clones, around 86% of them seen only once. The sequenced sample was peripheral blood. The receptors stem from a woman in her 30s who had recovered from COVID-19. Both conserved end residues are part of each CDR3. The order of the fields is V gene, CDR3 length, clone size, J gene, D gene, CDR3 protein, CDR3 DNA. A D gene is named only where the DNA matches it firmly. The size entry is marked missing in some rows and otherwise reads once, few, many or a size class.

V: TRBV3-1/TRBV3-2; length: 15; size: NA; J: TRBJ1-1; D: NA; CDR3: CASSQGFGEGREAFF; DNA: TGTGCCAGCAGCCAAGGTTTCGGGGAGGGGCGAGAAGCTTTCTTT
V: TRBV12-3/TRBV12-4; length: 12; size: NA; J: TRBJ1-2; D: NA; CDR3: CASSGQVYGYTF; DNA: TGTGCCAGCAGCGGACAAGTCTATGGCTACACCTTC
V: TRBV20-1; length: 15; size: NA; J: TRBJ2-3; D: TRBD1; CDR3: CSATEPGQGTDTQYF; DNA: TGCAGTGCTACTGAACCGGGACAGGGCACAGATACGCAGTATTTT
V: TRBV6-2/TRBV6-3; length: 15; size: NA; J: TRBJ2-1; D: TRBD2; CDR3: CASSPLAGGPNEQFF; DNA: TGTGCCAGCAGTCCCTTGGCGGGGGGGCCTAATGAGCAGTTCTTC
V: TRBV19; length: 15; size: NA; J: TRBJ2-3; D: NA; CDR3: CASSIGARGTDTQYF; DNA: TGTGCCAGTAGTATAGGAGCTCGAGGCACAGATACGCAGTATTTT
V: TRBV15; length: 17; size: NA; J: TRBJ2-2; D: TRBD1; CDR3: CATSRDPTGGNTGELFF; DNA: TGTGCCACCAGCAGAGACCCAACAGGGGGCAATACCGGGGAGCTGTTTTTT
V: TRBV5-4; length: 19; size: NA; J: TRBJ2-6; D: TRBD1; CDR3: CASSLVQRTGSSGANVLTF; DNA: TGTGCCAGCAGCTTGGTTCAACGGACAGGGTCTTCTGGGGCCAACGTCCTGACTTTC
V: TRBV12-3/TRBV12-4; length: 11; size: NA; J: TRBJ2-7; D: NA; CDR3: CASTFGTEQYF; DNA: TGTGCCAGCACCTTTGGCACCGAGCAGTACTTC
V: TRBV12-3/TRBV12-4; length: 12; size: many; J: TRBJ1-1; D: TRBD1; CDR3: CASSRQGVGAFF; DNA: TGTGCCAGCAGTAGACAGGGTGTAGGTGCTTTCTTT
V: TRBV11-2; length: 15; size: NA; J: TRBJ2-7; D: TRBD2; CDR3: CASSLGRGVSYEQYF; DNA: TGTGCCAGCAGCTTAGGGCGGGGGGTTTCCTACGAGCAGTACTTC
V: TRBV7-3; length: 15; size: NA; J: TRBJ2-1; D: NA; CDR3: CASSLTTRPYNEQFF; DNA: TGTGCCAGCAGCCTTACTACTCGGCCCTACAATGAGCAGTTCTTC
V: TRBV7-9; length: 15; size: NA; J: TRBJ2-7; D: NA; CDR3: CASSSPAWGGYEQYF; DNA: TGTGCCAGCAGCTCTCCAGCGTGGGGCGGCTACGAGCAGTACTTC
V: TRBV7-7; length: 14; size: NA; J: TRBJ2-6; D: NA; CDR3: CASSPSSGANVLTF; DNA: TGTGCCAGCAGCCCCAGCTCTGGGGCCAACGTCCTGACTTTC
V: TRBV11-2; length: 15; size: once; J: TRBJ2-7; D: TRBD1; CDR3: CASSLTTGESYEQYF; DNA: TGTGCCAGCAGCTTAACGACAGGGGAGTCCTACGAGCAGTACTTC
V: TRBV2; length: 13; size: NA; J: TRBJ2-5; D: TRBD2; CDR3: CASRRGRSETQYF; DNA: TGTGCCAGCAGGCGGGGGAGGTCGGAGACCCAGTACTTC
V: TRBV7-9; length: 13; size: NA; J: TRBJ2-2; D: NA; CDR3: CASSSDGAGELFF; DNA: TGTGCCAGCAGCTCTGATGGAGCCGGGGAGCTGTTTTTT
V: TRBV6-6; length: 15; size: NA; J: TRBJ2-7; D: TRBD1; CDR3: CASSRLDRETNEQYF; DNA: TGTGCCAGCAGTCGGCTTGACAGGGAGACAAACGAGCAGTACTTC
V: TRBV19; length: 17; size: NA; J: TRBJ1-3; D: NA; CDR3: CASSIQWVRQSLNTIYF; DNA: TGTGCCAGTAGTATCCAATGGGTCCGACAGAGCCTTAACACCATATATTTT
V: TRBV20-1; length: 14; size: NA; J: TRBJ2-1; D: NA; CDR3: CSASLQGGYNEQFF; DNA: TGCAGTGCTAGTCTGCAGGGAGGTTACAATGAGCAGTTCTTC
V: TRBV27; length: 14; size: NA; J: TRBJ2-5; D: NA; CDR3: CASSLQPGPETQYF; DNA: TGTGCCAGCAGTTTACAGCCGGGTCCGGAGACCCAGTACTTC
V: TRBV2; length: 13; size: NA; J: TRBJ1-6; D: NA; CDR3: CATLSPGFSPLHF; DNA: TGTGCCACCCTTTCCCCAGGGTTTTCACCCCTCCACTTT
V: TRBV7-6; length: 14; size: once; J: TRBJ1-1; D: TRBD1; CDR3: CASSAGQGETEAFF; DNA: TGTGCCAGCAGCGCCGGACAGGGAGAAACTGAAGCTTTCTTT
V: TRBV5-1; length: 17; size: NA; J: TRBJ2-1; D: TRBD2; CDR3: CASSFSSTSGVYNEQFF; DNA: TGCGCCAGCAGCTTCTCTTCCACTAGCGGGGTTTACAATGAGCAGTTCTTC
V: TRBV3-1/TRBV3-2; length: 13; size: NA; J: TRBJ1-1; D: TRBD1; CDR3: CASSLTGGYEAFF; DNA: TGTGCCAGCAGCCTGACAGGGGGATATGAAGCTTTCTTT
V: TRBV3-1/TRBV3-2; length: 15; size: NA; J: TRBJ2-3; D: NA; CDR3: CASSTWDSSSDTQYF; DNA: TGTGCCAGCAGCACCTGGGACTCCTCCTCAGATACGCAGTATTTT
V: TRBV2; length: 16; size: once; J: TRBJ1-2; D: TRBD1; CDR3: CASIKSWDRVNYGYTF; DNA: TGTGCCAGCATTAAGAGCTGGGACAGGGTAAATTATGGCTACACCTTC
V: TRBV2; length: 11; size: few; J: TRBJ2-2; D: NA; CDR3: CATRGTGELFF; DNA: TGTGCCACTAGGGGTACCGGGGAGCTGTTTTTT
V: TRBV9; length: 16; size: NA; J: TRBJ2-1; D: TRBD2; CDR3: CASSVVSGVTYNEQFF; DNA: TGTGCCAGCAGCGTAGTTAGCGGGGTTACCTACAATGAGCAGTTCTTC
V: TRBV2; length: 15; size: NA; J: TRBJ1-5; D: TRBD1; CDR3: CASSGTGGNNQPQHF; DNA: TGTGCCAGCAGTGGAACAGGGGGCAACAATCAGCCCCAGCATTTT
V: TRBV6-2/TRBV6-3; length: 15; size: once; J: TRBJ1-2; D: NA; CDR3: CASSYSDTQPTGYTF; DNA: TGTGCCAGCAGTTACTCGGACACTCAACCTACGGGCTACACCTTC
V: TRBV11-2; length: 16; size: many; J: TRBJ1-2; D: NA; CDR3: CASSHGGGAANYGYTF; DNA: TGTGCCAGCAGCCACGGGGGGGGCGCTGCTAACTATGGCTACACCTTC
V: TRBV6-5; length: 14; size: NA; J: TRBJ2-7; D: NA; CDR3: CASSLGGLDYEQYF; DNA: TGTGCCAGCAGTTTGGGGGGTTTAGACTACGAGCAGTACTTC
V: TRBV29-1; length: 17; size: few; J: TRBJ2-5; D: TRBD2; CDR3: CSVDGYSGGLSRGTQYF; DNA: TGCAGCGTTGATGGCTATAGCGGGGGGCTCTCTAGGGGGACCCAGTACTTC
V: TRBV6-5; length: 15; size: NA; J: TRBJ2-7; D: TRBD2; CDR3: CASSAGLARSYEQYF; DNA: TGTGCCAGCAGCGCTGGACTAGCGAGAAGCTACGAGCAGTACTTC
V: TRBV27; length: 19; size: once; J: TRBJ2-7; D: TRBD1; CDR3: CASSQIPGQGATSHYEQYF; DNA: TGTGCCAGCAGCCAGATCCCGGGACAGGGGGCCACCAGCCACTACGAGCAGTACTTC
V: TRBV15; length: 13; size: NA; J: TRBJ2-1; D: NA; CDR3: CATSIPNRDEQFF; DNA: TGTGCCACCAGCATCCCTAATCGGGATGAGCAGTTCTTC
V: TRBV7-9; length: 15; size: many; J: TRBJ2-7; D: NA; CDR3: CASSPDGSAVYEQYF; DNA: TGTGCCAGCAGCCCCGATGGTTCTGCGGTCTACGAGCAGTACTTC
V: TRBV2; length: 13; size: NA; J: TRBJ1-2; D: NA; CDR3: CATLWSRAHGYTF; DNA: TGTGCCACCCTTTGGAGCCGAGCTCATGGCTACACCTTC
V: TRBV4-2; length: 16; size: NA; J: TRBJ2-7; D: TRBD2; CDR3: CASSQPGAGGAYEQYF; DNA: TGTGCCAGCAGCCAACCAGGGGCCGGGGGGGCCTACGAGCAGTACTTC
V: TRBV14; length: 16; size: NA; J: TRBJ2-1; D: NA; CDR3: CASSQDVKGQLSGQFF; DNA: TGTGCCAGCAGCCAAGATGTTAAAGGACAGCTTTCGGGGCAGTTCTTC
V: TRBV15; length: 14; size: once; J: TRBJ2-3; D: TRBD2; CDR3: CATVLSGGTDTQYF; DNA: TGTGCCACCGTCCTCAGCGGGGGGACAGATACGCAGTATTTT
V: TRBV18; length: 13; size: once; J: TRBJ1-4; D: NA; CDR3: CASSPQGGEKLFF; DNA: TGTGCCAGCTCACCCCAGGGAGGTGAAAAACTGTTTTTT
V: TRBV29-1; length: 13; size: NA; J: TRBJ1-1; D: NA; CDR3: CSVAGMEDTEAFF; DNA: TGCAGCGTTGCCGGGATGGAGGACACTGAAGCTTTCTTT
V: TRBV5-5; length: 14; size: NA; J: TRBJ2-5; D: TRBD1; CDR3: CASSPGTVQETQYF; DNA: TGTGCCAGCAGCCCTGGGACAGTTCAAGAGACCCAGTACTTC
V: TRBV5-5; length: 14; size: NA; J: TRBJ2-2; D: NA; CDR3: CASSPGGNTGELFF; DNA: TGTGCCAGCAGCCCCGGGGGGAACACCGGGGAGCTGTTTTTT
V: TRBV6-5; length: 14; size: NA; J: TRBJ2-1; D: TRBD2; CDR3: CASRETSGGPQEFF; DNA: TGTGCCAGCAGGGAGACTAGCGGGGGTCCTCAAGAGTTCTTC
V: TRBV7-2; length: 15; size: NA; J: TRBJ1-5; D: TRBD1; CDR3: CASSSDRGFNQPQHF; DNA: TGTGCCAGCAGCTCGGACAGGGGATTCAATCAGCCCCAGCATTTT
V: TRBV19; length: 14; size: few; J: TRBJ1-2; D: NA; CDR3: CASKLTTGLYGYTF; DNA: TGTGCCAGTAAGCTCACGACAGGACTCTATGGCTACACCTTC
V: TRBV19; length: 18; size: NA; J: TRBJ1-1; D: TRBD1; CDR3: CASSTTGQGFIWNTEAFF; DNA: TGTGCCAGTTCAACTACGGGACAGGGTTTTATCTGGAACACTGAAGCTTTCTTT